The 27 T cell receptor beta chains listed next were all sequenced from one sample in a study of T-cell reconstitution after alpha-beta-depleted transplantation in children. A library of TCRbeta sequences, prepared with unique molecular identifiers, was generated. One entry per CDR3 protein results from TCRdb running MiXCR on the PCR reads. The data show 450,000 to 600,000 distinct CDR3 sequences, around 16% seen once. This material consisted of PBMCs from the stem cell graft donor, taken from the stem cell graft. The receptors stem from a human donor who donated a stem cell graft to a child with acute lymphoblastic leukemia.

This clonotype was seen a handful of times. The chain recombines TRBV12-3 or TRBV12-4 with TRBJ2-3; D is unresolved. V shed 9 bases and J shed 5 bases, with 12 bases lying between them. The CDR3 has 12 amino acids. CDR3 coding DNA: TGTGCCAGTCTTGAAGGGTTAGATACGCAGTATTTT. Translated: CASLEGLDTQYF.

V gene TRBV4-1 combines with J gene TRBJ2-7, with TRBD2 as a possible D gene (6 bases). With 2 bases removed from V and 3 bases from J, the gap between germline ends came to 14 bases. Germline V gene data show CDR1 as MGHRA and CDR2 as YSYEKL. The CDR3 contains 15 residues. The CDR3 nucleotides read TGCGCCAGCAGCCAAATTACCCACGGGGGCTACGAGCAGTACTTC. This codes for CASSQITHGGYEQYF.

The chain carries TRBV20-1 and TRBJ2-7; 7 positions match TRBD2. The junction had 9 bases not matched to a gene; V was cut back by 0 bases and J by 4 bases. From germline, CDR1 is DFQATT and CDR2 SNEGSKA (reference sequence). This CDR3 region has 15 residues. The chain's CDR3 is CSARDEVAGVYEQYF. The CDR3 DNA is TGCAGTGCTAGAGATGAAGTAGCGGGCGTGTACGAGCAGTACTTC.

V usage is TRBV14 and J usage is TRBJ1-1; D remains unclear. Trimming removed 5 bases at V and 4 bases at J, with 11 bases between. The length of the CDR3 is 13 residues. Germline V lookup: CDR1 SGHDN, CDR2 FVKESK. Here the CDR3 DNA reads TGTGCCAGCAGCTCTGGCAGACCCACTGAAGCTTTCTTT. Translated: CASSSGRPTEAFF.

J is TRBJ2-2 and V is TRBV11-2, with 9 bases identical to TRBD2. Germline-derived CDR1 and CDR2 are SGHAT and FQNNGV. J was trimmed by 2 bases and V by 0 bases; bases with no gene match: 4. The CDR3 covers 17 residues. CDR3 amino acids: CASSLEPSGINTGELFF. In DNA form, the CDR3 reads TGTGCCAGCAGCTTAGAGCCTAGCGGGATAAACACCGGGGAGCTGTTTTTT.

This rearrangement joins TRBV6-1 to TRBJ2-7; D call uncertain. Germline V gene data show CDR1 as MNHNS and CDR2 as SASEGT. CDR3 size: 15 residues. V lost 5 bases and J 5 bases, leaving 19 bases between the germline ends. For the CDR3, the DNA is TGTGCCAGCAGTCCGACCGCGTGGCCCCAAGACGAGCAGTACTTC. This codes for CASSPTAWPQDEQYF.

V usage is TRBV24-1 and J usage is TRBJ2-7, with TRBD2 identical over 7 bases. Trimming cost V 3 bases and J 4 bases; bases outside gene matches: 8. Germline loops: CDR1 KGHDR, CDR2 SFDVKD. This CDR3 is built from 15 residues. The CDR3 sequence is CATSDPGTTGYEQYF. The CDR3 DNA reads TGTGCCACCAGTGATCCCGGGACTACTGGTTACGAGCAGTACTTC.

The chain is built from TRBV13 and TRBJ1-1, with TRBD1 identical over 8 bases. Germline assignment: CDR1 PRHDT and CDR2 FYEKMQ (reference sequence). There are 12 residues in the CDR3. The V and J ends lost 4 bases and 11 bases, in that order; junction bases with no gene match: 6. The CDR3 here is CASSSLRGLAFF. The CDR3 coding sequence is TGTGCCAGCAGCTCCCTCAGGGGGCTGGCTTTCTTT.

The gene calls are TRBV19 and TRBJ2-7, with D possibly matching TRBD2 (5 bases). Germline V gives CDR1 LNHDA, CDR2 SQIVND (reference sequence). The CDR3 extends over 13 amino acids. Trimming cost V 5 bases and J 6 bases, with 14 bases left between them. The CDR3 loop is CASSRALGSEQYF. CDR3 in DNA: TGTGCCAGTAGTCGGGCCTTAGGGAGCGAGCAGTACTTC.

The rearrangement joins TRBV15 to TRBJ2-3; 7 bases align to TRBD1. Looked up from germline, CDR1 is LNHNV and CDR2 is YYDKDF (reference sequence). This CDR3 region has 17 residues. The V gene end was trimmed by 3 bases and the J gene end by 2 bases; junction bases not matched to a gene: 11. The CDR3 loop is CATSRATGTENTDTQYF. CDR3 nucleotides: TGTGCCACCAGCAGGGCTACCGGGACAGAGAACACAGATACGCAGTATTTT.

This clonotype was detected only a few times. The V and J genes are TRBV5-5 and TRBJ2-5; 9 bases match TRBD2. The V and J ends lost 3 bases and 2 bases, in that order; junction bases with no gene match: 5. From germline, CDR1 is SGHKS and CDR2 YYEKEE (reference sequence). The CDR3 extends over 15 amino acids. DNA for the CDR3: TGTGCCAGCAGCTCACGGGCGGGGGGGCAAGAGACCCAGTACTTC. Its protein is CASSSRAGGQETQYF.

J is TRBJ2-4 and V is TRBV4-1; D is tentatively TRBD1 or TRBD2 (6 bases each). This CDR3 is 16 amino acids long. The V end lost 0 bases, the J end lost 3 bases, and 12 bases lay between the germline ends. From germline, CDR1 is MGHRA and CDR2 YSYEKL. Here the CDR3 reads CASSQEFRGGKNIQYF. DNA for the CDR3: TGCGCCAGCAGCCAAGAGTTCAGGGGAGGCAAAAACATTCAGTACTTC.

The CDR3 region is CAWSASLAELYNEQFF. The CDR3 nucleotides read TGTGCCTGGAGTGCCTCCCTAGCGGAGCTATACAATGAGCAGTTCTTC. V usage is TRBV30 and J usage is TRBJ2-1; the match to TRBD2 covers 7 bases. The CDR3 is 16 residues long. From germline, CDR1 is GTSNPN and CDR2 SVGIG (reference sequence). The trim removed 1 base at V and 4 bases at J, leaving 10 bases unmatched.

This chain joins TRBV7-3 and TRBJ1-6; D not resolved. The CDR3 totals 15 residues. Germline V gene sequence: CDR1 SGHTA, CDR2 FQGTGA. V dropped 1 base and J dropped 5 bases, with 9 bases sitting between them. CDR3: CASSLREGNNSPLHF. The CDR3 DNA reads TGTGCCAGCAGCTTAAGGGAAGGGAATAATTCACCCCTCCACTTT.

This rearrangement joins TRBV5-6 to TRBJ2-7; 9 bases line up with TRBD2. The CDR3 covers 15 residues. Germline trimming cut 0 bases from V and 2 bases from J; bases unmatched to any gene: 3. Germline CDR1 is SGHDT and CDR2 is YYEEEE. The CDR3 DNA reads TGTGCCAGCAGCTTGGAAAGCGGGAGGACCTACGAGCAGTACTTC. It codes for CASSLESGRTYEQYF.

The gene calls are TRBV3-1 and TRBJ2-7; 7 bases are a match to TRBD2. Germline CDR1 is LGHDT and CDR2 is YNNKEL (reference sequence). V trimming: 1 base; J trimming: 0 bases; junction bases outside the gene matches: 9. The CDR3 is made up of 17 amino acids. CDR3 nucleotides: TGTGCCAGCAGCCAAGGACTAGCCGCAATCTACTCCTACGAGCAGTACTTC. Amino acids: CASSQGLAAIYSYEQYF.

In its sample, this clonotype was seen a few times. The chain uses TRBV6-5 and TRBJ1-1, with D possibly TRBD1 on 5 matching bases. The CDR3 sequence is 14 residues long. CDR1 is MNHEY, CDR2 SVGAGI, per germline. The V and J ends lost 2 bases and 4 bases respectively, with 11 bases between them. This CDR3 reads CASSYRGELTEAFF. The DNA for the CDR3 is TGTGCCAGCAGTTACAGGGGAGAGCTCACTGAAGCTTTCTTT.

This clonotype was detected only a few times. The CDR3 region has the DNA TGCGCCAGCAGCCCCCGAGACGGAAGCAATCAGCCCCAGCATTTT. As protein: CASSPRDGSNQPQHF. This sequence joins TRBV4-1 and TRBJ1-5; D unresolved. CDR3 length equals 15 residues. The V gene's germline CDR1 is MGHRA and CDR2 YSYEKL. Trimming pared 4 bases from V and 1 base from J, leaving 11 bases between.

The CDR3 sequence: CASSPGGGTGSDTQYF. The CDR3 DNA reads TGTGCCAGCAGCCCTGGGGGAGGGACAGGGTCAGATACGCAGTATTTT. The V call is TRBV7-3, the J call TRBJ2-3; 9 nucleotides match TRBD1. The V and J ends lost 5 bases and 4 bases, in that order; junction bases with no gene match: 10. The CDR3 has 16 residues. Germline CDR1 is SGHTA and CDR2 is FQGTGA.

In its sample, this clonotype was seen many times. The rearrangement joins TRBV5-4 to TRBJ1-1; TRBD1 matches 11 bases. V dropped 3 bases and J dropped 5; count of bases not matched to a gene: 3. Germline values: CDR1 SGHNT, CDR2 YYREEE (reference sequence). CDR3 length: 14 amino acids. The CDR3 sequence is CASSWDRGDTEAFF. In DNA form, the CDR3 reads TGTGCCAGCAGCTGGGACAGGGGGGATACTGAAGCTTTCTTT.

This clonotype was detected a few times. The CDR3: CASSGGTDGNTIYF. The CDR3 nucleotides are TGTGCCAGCAGTGGAGGGACGGATGGAAACACCATATATTTT. The chain joins TRBV12-3 or TRBV12-4 to TRBJ1-3; maybe TRBD1 (5 bases). V was shortened by 5 bases and J by 3 bases, with 11 bases between the two germline ends. CDR3 length: 14 amino acids.

This clonotype was seen only a few times. The chain has TRBV12-3 or TRBV12-4 and TRBJ1-3; D is ambiguous. CDR3 length equals 14 residues. Trimming took off 6 bases at V and 2 bases at J, with 11 bases between the two ends. CDR3 sequence (DNA): TGTGCCAGCAGCCCCGGCGGGACTGGAAACACCATATATTTT. This gives the protein CASSPGGTGNTIYF.

This clonotype was counted a few times. The chain joins TRBV5-1 to TRBJ1-1, with a tentative D call TRBD1 (6 bases). Germline V gene data show CDR1 as SGHRS and CDR2 as YFSETQ. Trimming pared 4 bases from V and 4 bases from J, leaving 11 bases between. CDR3 length equals 13 residues. This CDR3 reads CASSPKGGTEAFF. In DNA, the CDR3 is TGCGCCAGCAGCCCTAAGGGGGGCACTGAAGCTTTCTTT.

The CDR3 sequence is CASRTGTGGHNEQFF. CDR3 DNA: TGCGCCAGCAGAACCGGGACAGGGGGCCACAATGAGCAGTTCTTC. The chain links TRBV5-1 to TRBJ2-1, with TRBD1 matching 12 bases. Germline V CDR1 and CDR2: SGHRS, YFSETQ. The V gene end was trimmed by 5 bases and the J gene end by 5 bases; junction bases not matched to a gene: 5. The CDR3 extends over 15 amino acids.

This clonotype has just a few counts. CDR3 sequence reads: CASSVAGTGDSSGYTF. The CDR3 nucleotides are TGTGCCAGCAGCGTAGCGGGGACAGGGGACTCCTCAGGCTACACCTTC. This sequence joins TRBV9 and TRBJ1-2, with TRBD1 matching over 10 bases. With 0 bases clipped from V and 8 bases from J, the junction kept 10 bases outside the gene matches. There are 16 residues in the CDR3. Germline V gene lookup returns CDR1 SGDLS and CDR2 YYNGEE.

There are a few counts of this clonotype. The rearrangement links TRBV7-9 to TRBJ2-1; TRBD2 matches at 13 bases. The CDR3 length is 17 residues. V lost 6 bases and J lost 2; bases outside the gene matches: 7. Germline V gives CDR1 SEHNR, CDR2 FQNEAQ (reference sequence). The CDR3 is CASSFRTSGSAYNEQFF. The CDR3 DNA reads TGTGCCAGCAGTTTCAGGACTAGCGGGAGCGCCTACAATGAGCAGTTCTTC.

The V and J genes are TRBV20-1 and TRBJ2-3; maybe TRBD1 (5 bases). V was cut by 0 bases and J by 5 bases, with 15 bases left in between. There are 15 residues in the CDR3. CDR1 is DFQATT and CDR2 is SNEGSKA in the germline V gene (reference sequence). This CDR3 reads CSARDMGRARDTQYF. The CDR3 bases are TGCAGTGCTAGAGATATGGGCAGGGCTAGAGATACGCAGTATTTT.